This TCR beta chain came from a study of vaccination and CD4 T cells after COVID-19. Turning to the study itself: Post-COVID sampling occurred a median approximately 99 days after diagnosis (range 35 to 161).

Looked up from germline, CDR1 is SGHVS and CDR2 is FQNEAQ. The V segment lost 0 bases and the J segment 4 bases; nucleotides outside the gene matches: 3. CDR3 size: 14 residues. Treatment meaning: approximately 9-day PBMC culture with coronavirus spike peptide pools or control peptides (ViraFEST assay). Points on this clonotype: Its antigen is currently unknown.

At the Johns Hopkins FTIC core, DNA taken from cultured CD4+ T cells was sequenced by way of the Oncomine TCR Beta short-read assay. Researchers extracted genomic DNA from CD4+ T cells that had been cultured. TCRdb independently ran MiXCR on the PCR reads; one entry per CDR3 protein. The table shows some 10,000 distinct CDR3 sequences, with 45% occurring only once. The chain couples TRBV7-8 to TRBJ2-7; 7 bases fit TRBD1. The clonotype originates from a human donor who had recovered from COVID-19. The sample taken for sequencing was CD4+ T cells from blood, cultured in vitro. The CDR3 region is CASSLAQGVYEQYF. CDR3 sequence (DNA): TGTGCCAGCAGCTTAGCCCAGGGGGTTTACGAGCAGTACTTC.